The 26 T cell receptor beta chains below come from one sample, sequenced in a study of T-cell memory formation after mild COVID-19. TCRdb passed the 5' RACE reads through MiXCR, listing each CDR3 protein once. The sample holds around 320,000 distinct CDR3 sequences, approximately 20% seen once. Source material: PBMCs or a T cell subset sorted from them (not recorded which). These receptors all come from a man between 18 and 35 years old who had mild COVID-19 (a few samples of this study predate the infection). Cell type and time point are not known.

The CDR3 protein is CASSFRRGDQPQHF. The CDR3 DNA sequence: TGTGCCAGCAGTTTCCGGCGCGGGGATCAGCCCCAGCATTTT. This rearrangement joins TRBV28 to TRBJ1-5; no clear D gene. V was pared by 3 bases and J by 5 bases, with 11 bases between. Per germline, CDR1 MDHEN and CDR2 SYDVKM. CDR3 size: 14 residues.

V usage is TRBV11-2 and J usage is TRBJ2-3, with TRBD1 matching over 8 bases. Germline CDR1 SGHAT, CDR2 FQNNGV. The CDR3 is 16 amino acids. After removal of 5 bases from V and 4 bases from J, the junction contained 11 bases not matched to a gene. The CDR3, as DNA: TGTGCCAGCAGCCCGAACCGGGACAGGTGGTCAGATACGCAGTATTTT. This translates into CASSPNRDRWSDTQYF.

Many counts were recorded for this clonotype. V and J are TRBV27 and TRBJ1-1, with 7 positions matching TRBD1. CDR1 MNHEY and CDR2 SMNVEV come from the germline V gene (reference sequence). The V segment lost 10 bases and the J segment 0 bases; nucleotides outside the gene matches: 14. CDR3 size: 16 residues. The CDR3 DNA is TGTGCCACCTCTGCCCGGAAGGGGGCCATGAACACTGAAGCTTTCTTT. Translation: CATSARKGAMNTEAFF.

The rearrangement joins TRBV4-1 to TRBJ2-3, with a tentative D call TRBD1 (5 bases). V lost 0 bases and J 2 bases, leaving 6 bases between the germline ends. Germline values: CDR1 MGHRA, CDR2 YSYEKL. This CDR3 contains 14 residues. CDR3 nucleotide sequence: TGCGCCAGCAGCCAAGAACAGGTCACAGATACGCAGTATTTT. Encoded protein: CASSQEQVTDTQYF.

Here the CDR3 reads CASSRSPSNTGELFF. DNA of the CDR3: TGTGCCAGCAGCCGGAGCCCTTCGAACACCGGGGAGCTGTTTTTT. V gene TRBV7-3 combines with J gene TRBJ2-2; D uncertain. The germline V gene encodes CDR1 SGHTA and CDR2 FQGTGA. Trimming left V 5 bases short and J 0 bases short, with 10 bases between. CDR3 length: 15 residues.

This clonotype was seen a handful of times. This rearrangement joins TRBV4-3 to TRBJ2-5; TRBD1 or TRBD2 may be the D gene (6 bases each). Germline V gives CDR1 LGHNA, CDR2 YSLEER. V gave up 2 bases and J gave up 7 bases, with 11 bases separating them. The CDR3 has 13 residues. CDR3 in amino acids: CASSQIRGGTQYF. The CDR3 region has the DNA TGCGCCAGCAGCCAAATCAGGGGAGGGACCCAGTACTTC.

This clonotype was found a few times. The V gene is TRBV5-6, the J gene TRBJ2-3; D not certain. With 0 bases removed from V and 3 bases from J, the gap between germline ends came to 8 bases. The CDR3 length is 14 residues. Germline loops: CDR1 SGHDT, CDR2 YYEEEE. The CDR3 coding sequence is TGTGCCAGCAGCTTGGTTCCGAAGACAGATACGCAGTATTTT. Translation: CASSLVPKTDTQYF. Full variable domain (remainder filled in from reference TRBV5-6 and TRBJ2-3): DAGVTQSPTHLIKTRGQQVTLRCSPKSGHDTVSWYQQALGQGPQFIFQYYEEEERQRGNFPDRFSGHQFPNYSSELNVNALLLGDSALYLCASSLVPKTDTQYFGPGTRLTVL.

The J gene is TRBJ1-6, the V gene TRBV4-2; weak D call: TRBD1 (6 bases). V lost 3 bases, J lost 6 bases, and 15 bases lay in between. The CDR3 sequence is 16 residues long. Per germline, CDR1 LGHNA and CDR2 YNFKEQ. The CDR3 loop reads CASSHEGGTINSPLHF. The CDR3 region has the DNA TGTGCCAGCAGCCACGAAGGGGGGACAATTAATTCACCCCTCCACTTT.

CDR3 in DNA: TGTGCCAGCAGCCCTACCCGTCCTCAGAACTCACCCCTCCACTTT. It yields the protein CASSPTRPQNSPLHF. V and J are TRBV3-2 and TRBJ1-6. TRBV3-2 is classified as a pseudogene. The CDR3 loop spans 15 amino acids.

In its sample, this clonotype was seen a few times. The V gene is TRBV29-1, the J gene TRBJ1-1; a weak D match, TRBD1 (5 bases). The germline V and J ends were trimmed by 3 bases and 0 bases, with 8 bases remaining between them. This CDR3 contains 13 residues. CDR1 and CDR2 (germline): SQVTM, ANQGSEA. CDR3 sequence reads: CSVEEGVNTEAFF. In DNA, the CDR3 is TGCAGCGTTGAGGAAGGGGTGAACACTGAAGCTTTCTTT.

This chain links TRBV3-1 with TRBJ1-6; a weak D match, TRBD1 (5 bases). CDR1 and CDR2 (germline): LGHDT, YNNKEL (reference sequence). V dropped 4 bases and J dropped 6 bases, with 13 bases sitting between them. This CDR3 has 15 amino acids. As DNA, the CDR3 is TGTGCCAGCAGCCTGGGGACGGACGGTAATTCACCCCTCCACTTT. Amino acid sequence: CASSLGTDGNSPLHF.

A few counts support this clonotype. This chain links TRBV6-5 with TRBJ1-1; D may be TRBD1 (6 bases). Deletions cut 7 bases from V and 0 bases from J, with 15 bases between. Germline V lookup: CDR1 MNHEY, CDR2 SVGAGI. The CDR3 length is 15 residues. CDR3 nucleotides: TGTGCCAGCAATCCCACAGGGAACATGAACACTGAAGCTTTCTTT. Its translation: CASNPTGNMNTEAFF.

The chain links TRBV6-5 to TRBJ1-1, with D unclear. Germline assignment: CDR1 MNHEY and CDR2 SVGAGI. The germline V and J ends were trimmed by 4 bases and 4 bases, with 16 bases remaining between them. The CDR3 is 15 residues long. CDR3 protein: CASSSQLGWATEAFF. The CDR3 coding sequence is TGTGCCAGCAGTTCCCAGTTGGGGTGGGCCACTGAAGCTTTCTTT.

The rearrangement joins TRBV12-3 or TRBV12-4 to TRBJ1-2, with 7 positions matching TRBD1. Unmatched junction bases numbered 9, after V lost 2 bases and J lost 12 bases. The CDR3 has 13 residues. The CDR3 DNA reads as TGTGCCAGCAGTTTACCGGCAGGGGGACGGGACACCTTC. Its translation is CASSLPAGGRDTF.

This clonotype was counted between two and nine times. In nucleotides, the CDR3 is TGTGCCATCGGGGGGACAGCCCCGAATGAGCAGTTCTTC. The encoded protein is CAIGGTAPNEQFF. The chain joins TRBV10-3 to TRBJ2-1; possibly TRBD1 for D (7 bases). Germline V gene sequence: CDR1 ENHRY, CDR2 SYGVKD. V lost 8 bases and J 7 bases, leaving 15 bases between the germline ends. The CDR3 is 13 residues long.

This clonotype showed up many times. The V gene is TRBV3-1, the J gene TRBJ1-1; D call uncertain. The CDR3 is made up of 13 amino acids. Germline V CDR1 and CDR2: LGHDT, YNNKEL (reference sequence). V lost 1 base to trimming and J lost 1 base, with 4 bases between them. CDR3 DNA sequence: TGTGCCAGCAGCCAAGCCCCGAACACTGAAGCTTTCTTT. Residues: CASSQAPNTEAFF.

This clonotype was seen a few times. The chain employs TRBV5-1 and TRBJ1-6, with unresolved D. Trimming pared 5 bases from V and 2 bases from J, leaving 8 bases between. Germline lookup yields CDR1 SGHRS and CDR2 YFSETQ. This CDR3 has 14 residues. The CDR3 loop is CASRRLPYNSPLHF. In DNA, the CDR3 is TGCGCCAGCAGACGTCTCCCCTATAATTCACCCCTCCACTTT.

This clonotype was observed at least ten times. The rearrangement links TRBV4-2 to TRBJ1-4; no clear D gene. Trimming took off 0 bases at V and 4 bases at J, with 12 bases between the two ends. From germline, CDR1 is LGHNA and CDR2 YNFKEQ. The CDR3 runs 16 residues. As DNA, the CDR3 is TGTGCCAGCAGCCAAGATCGGACTCCTAATAATGAAAAACTGTTTTTT. Encoded protein: CASSQDRTPNNEKLFF.

This clonotype has just a few counts. The chain has TRBV7-2 and TRBJ1-3; D is unclear. Trimming took off 4 bases at V and 0 bases at J, with 13 bases between the two ends. The CDR3 has 16 residues. The germline CDR1 and CDR2 sequences are SGHTA and FQGNSA. The chain's CDR3 is CASSSAVAASGNTIYF. The CDR3 region has the DNA TGTGCCAGCAGCTCTGCGGTGGCAGCCTCTGGAAACACCATATATTTT.

The chain joins TRBV7-2 to TRBJ1-6, with D possibly matching TRBD1 (6 bases). Germline CDR1 SGHTA, CDR2 FQGNSA. Between the trimmed V and J ends, which lost 0 bases and 10 bases, there was a span of 13 bases. This CDR3 has 15 residues. This CDR3 is CASSLASGAGSPLHF. As DNA, the CDR3 is TGTGCCAGCAGCTTAGCTTCAGGGGCAGGGTCACCCCTCCACTTT.

This clonotype was observed a few times. V and J are TRBV7-2 and TRBJ1-5, with a tentative D call TRBD1 (5 bases). In germline, CDR1 is SGHTA, CDR2 FQGNSA. Trimming shortened V by 7 bases and J by 9 bases, and 19 bases separated the two germline ends. The length of the CDR3 is 14 residues. The CDR3 region has the DNA TGTGCCAGCACCCCGGGGAGGGGAATCCGGCCCCAGCATTTT. Its protein is CASTPGRGIRPQHF.

This clonotype was found a few times. The V call is TRBV7-2, the J call TRBJ2-1, with 9 bases that match TRBD2. Germline V gene lookup returns CDR1 SGHTA and CDR2 FQGNSA. The CDR3 extends over 15 amino acids. The V gene end was trimmed by 6 bases and the J gene end by 7 bases; junction bases not matched to a gene: 10. This chain's CDR3 is CASREVAGDKNEQFF. In nucleotides, the CDR3 is TGTGCCAGCAGGGAGGTAGCGGGGGACAAGAATGAGCAGTTCTTC.

This clonotype was counted only a few times. This chain connects TRBV9 to TRBJ1-4; tentatively, D is TRBD1 (5 bases). V was trimmed by 2 bases and J by 8 bases, leaving 13 bases between them. The germline CDR1 and CDR2 sequences are SGDLS and YYNGEE. The CDR3 loop spans 14 amino acids. CDR3 sequence reads: CASSVGTREEKLFF. CDR3 DNA: TGTGCCAGCAGCGTCGGGACGAGAGAAGAAAAACTGTTTTTT.

This clonotype has at least ten counts. The chain uses TRBV5-1 and TRBJ2-5; 9 bases agree with TRBD1. Germline CDR1 SGHRS, CDR2 YFSETQ. J lost 5 bases, V lost 4 bases, and 9 bases had no gene match. This CDR3 has 15 amino acids. CDR3 in amino acids: CASSPLTGGLETQYF. As DNA, the CDR3 is TGCGCCAGCAGCCCCCTGACAGGGGGGTTGGAGACCCAGTACTTC.

This clonotype occurred a few times. The chain has TRBV20-1 and TRBJ2-7; 8 bases match TRBD2. Unmatched junction bases numbered 6, after V lost 6 bases and J lost 2 bases. CDR3 length equals 13 residues. Per germline, CDR1 DFQATT and CDR2 SNEGSKA (reference sequence). The DNA for the CDR3 is TGCAGTGCCCGGGAGGGGGTCGCCTACGAGCAGTACTTC. Translated: CSAREGVAYEQYF.

This chain joins TRBV9 and TRBJ2-1; D might be TRBD2 (5 bases). With 3 bases removed from V and 8 bases from J, the gap between germline ends came to 18 bases. The CDR3 covers 15 residues. CDR1 is SGDLS, CDR2 YYNGEE, per germline. The CDR3, as DNA: TGTGCCAGCAGCGCTAGAACTAGTAGTGGCGATGAGCAGTTCTTC. Translated: CASSARTSSGDEQFF.